This record concerns one TCR beta chain sequence. Produced via immunoSEQ multiplex PCR; TCRdb's table is partial and in-frame only. Here the sample spans 230,000 or so clones, about 86% being singletons. Participant-reported clinical history was the basis for cohort assignment. Cohort 3 donors counted as recovered after two negative PCRs, clearance, or resolved symptoms. The data originate from a study of blood T cell repertoires in COVID-19. V shed 4 bases and J 3 bases; nucleotides not matched to a gene: 11. Germline CDR1 and CDR2: SGHKS and YYEKEE (reference sequence). The CDR3 consists of 18 residues.

Specimen: PBMCs or T cells enriched from blood (not recorded which). The receptor's source is a man between 45 and 60 years old who had recovered from COVID-19. This chain connects TRBV5-5 to TRBJ1-5; TRBD1 agrees at 12 bases. The CDR3 region has the DNA TGTGCCAGCAGCAAGGATATGGGACAGGGGGCCCTCAATCAGCCCCAGCATTTT. Translation gives CASSKDMGQGALNQPQHF.